Shown below are 28 T cell receptor beta chains from a single sample sequenced in a study of T cell repertoires in cytomegalovirus infection (dated by TCRdb to about 2019). The antigens these receptors bind are not known. Sequencing was carried out with an Illumina HiSeq 1500. TCRdb handled the public reads itself, with Q25 trimming in fastp and clone calling in MiXCR, and kept productive beta chains. One record per CDR3 amino acid sequence lists the most common genes and DNA. This sample has around 95,000 distinct CDR3 sequences in its table, and roughly 29% of those were observed once. Clones ranked in the top ten supply more than 70% of the sample. The treatment or condition label corresponds to: in vitro stimulation with specific CMV peptide epitopes to enrich CMV-specific T cells. The material was CD8+ T cells from cultured PBMCs, obtained from culture after CMV antigen stimulation. Every receptor here comes from a human donor in good health (CMV status not recorded). Some clones in this sample may be carry-over from other donors' samples.

This clonotype was seen just once. The chain is built from TRBV3-1 and TRBJ2-5, with 10 bases aligning to TRBD1. V lost 0 bases, J lost 5 bases, and 9 bases stayed unmatched. The CDR3 extends over 17 amino acids. Germline V gives CDR1 LGHDT, CDR2 YNNKEL (reference sequence). This CDR3 reads CASSQDFGTGDVETQYF. CDR3 nucleotides: TGTGCCAGCAGCCAAGATTTCGGGACAGGGGATGTGGAGACCCAGTACTTC.

This clonotype was counted between two and nine times. The chain uses TRBV11-1 and TRBJ2-3; D is uncertain. Trimming removed 5 bases from V and 2 bases from J, with 17 bases in between. The CDR3 totals 16 residues. The V gene's germline CDR1 is SGHAT and CDR2 FQDESV (reference sequence). The CDR3 DNA reads TGTGCCAGCAGCCTACGTAGGAGACCCGTCACAGATACGCAGTATTTT. It yields the protein CASSLRRRPVTDTQYF. Looking up the rest from reference TRBV11-1 and TRBJ2-3 gives the full variable domain: EAEVAQSPRYKITEKSQAVAFWCDPISGHATLYWYRQILGQGPELLVQFQDESVVDDSQLPKDRFSAERLKGVDSTLKIQPAELGDSAMYLCASSLRRRPVTDTQYFGPGTRLTVL.

In this sample, this clonotype is large (0.1 to 1%). The chain links TRBV7-2 to TRBJ1-1; D unresolved. The germline V gene encodes CDR1 SGHTA and CDR2 FQGNSA. The CDR3 covers 12 residues. V was shortened by 5 bases and J by 8 bases, with 12 bases between the two germline ends. The CDR3, as DNA: TGTGCCAGCAGCGTTAGAGGGAGGGAAGCTTTCTTT. Translated, it gives CASSVRGREAFF.

The J gene is TRBJ1-2, the V gene TRBV9, with TRBD1 as a possible D gene (6 bases). CDR1 SGDLS and CDR2 YYNGEE come from the germline V gene. Trimming cost V 4 bases and J 4 bases, with 23 bases left between them. There are 17 residues in the CDR3. The CDR3 reads CASSPSSGQGTIYGYTF. CDR3 sequence (DNA): TGTGCCAGCAGCCCCAGTAGTGGTCAGGGGACGATCTATGGCTACACCTTC.

Details on this clonotype: A clone one base away is much larger, so this may be a read error. The V call is TRBV6-2 or TRBV6-3, the J call TRBJ1-1, with 9 bases matching TRBD1. The CDR3 covers 17 residues. CDR1 MNHEY and CDR2 SVGEGT come from the germline V gene. CDR3 sequence (DNA): TGTACCAGCAGTTACGAAGGGACAGGGACACCGAACACTGAAGCTTTCTTT. It specifies CTSSYEGTGTPNTEAFF.

The rearrangement uses TRBV9 and TRBJ2-5; D might be TRBD2 (6 bases). Trimming removed 6 bases from V and 2 bases from J, with 17 bases in between. Germline CDR1 SGDLS, CDR2 YYNGEE. The CDR3 length is 15 residues. This CDR3 reads CASTKEGSGQETQYF. DNA of the CDR3: TGTGCCAGCACCAAAGAGGGTAGCGGACAAGAGACCCAGTACTTC. Drawing the rest from reference TRBV9 and TRBJ2-5, the complete variable domain is DSGVTQTPKHLITATGQRVTLRCSPRSGDLSVYWYQQSLDQGLQFLIQYYNGEERAKGNILERFSAQQFPDLHSELNLSSLELGDSALYFCASTKEGSGQETQYFGPGTRLLVL.

This chain connects TRBV14 to TRBJ1-1, with 9 bases fitting TRBD1. The junction had 6 bases not matched to a gene; V was cut back by 4 bases and J by 0 bases. The CDR3 runs to 16 residues. The germline CDR1 and CDR2 sequences are SGHDN and FVKESK. Here the CDR3 reads CASSPWTGAMNTEAFF. The CDR3 nucleotides read TGTGCCAGCAGCCCCTGGACAGGGGCTATGAACACTGAAGCTTTCTTT.

This clonotype was detected only a few times. This chain connects TRBV9 to TRBJ2-6; D ambiguous. The CDR3 totals 15 residues. Germline V gene lookup returns CDR1 SGDLS and CDR2 YYNGEE. With 0 bases removed from V and 0 bases from J, the gap between germline ends came to 4 bases. As DNA, the CDR3 is TGTGCCAGCAGCGTAGGGACCTCTGGGGCCAACGTCCTGACTTTC. Its protein product is CASSVGTSGANVLTF.

This clonotype was seen a handful of times. The chain combines TRBV5-6 with TRBJ1-5; tentatively, D is TRBD1 (5 bases). Trimming pared 3 bases from V and 7 bases from J, leaving 14 bases between. The CDR3 spans 14 residues. Germline V gives CDR1 SGHDT, CDR2 YYEEEE. The CDR3 DNA is TGTGCCAGCAGCTGGGGGGGGAGGTCCCAGCCCCAGCATTTT. Its translation: CASSWGGRSQPQHF.

The table lists this clonotype with many counts. The chain links TRBV6-1 to TRBJ1-6; D gene unclear. The germline gives CDR1 MNHNS, CDR2 SASEGT. CDR3 length: 14 residues. V lost 8 bases to trimming and J lost 2 bases, with 10 bases between them. CDR3 nucleotides: TGTGCCAGCCGGGCTGAGACCTATAATTCACCCCTCCACTTT. Amino acids: CASRAETYNSPLHF.

CDR3 sequence reads: CASNPGQPYEQYF. The CDR3, as DNA: TGTGCCAGCAATCCGGGACAGCCCTACGAGCAGTACTTC. The V call is TRBV28, the J call TRBJ2-7; 7 bases are a match to TRBD1. V was clipped by 7 bases and J by 2 bases; unmatched bases: 5. This CDR3 comprises 13 residues. Germline CDR1 is MDHEN and CDR2 is SYDVKM.

There are a few counts of this clonotype. This sequence joins TRBV27 and TRBJ2-1, with a possible D match to TRBD2 (7 bases). This CDR3 spans 15 amino acids. Per germline, CDR1 MNHEY and CDR2 SMNVEV (reference sequence). The V gene lost 10 bases and the J gene lost 0 bases, with 16 bases spanning the gap. CDR3 nucleotide sequence: TGTGCCACCGTATCACGGGGGGCCTCCTACAATGAGCAGTTCTTC. The encoded protein is CATVSRGASYNEQFF.

The rearrangement uses TRBV12-3 or TRBV12-4 and TRBJ2-7; a weak D match, TRBD2 (5 bases). This CDR3 region has 13 residues. The V gene lost 4 bases and the J gene lost 2 bases, with 9 bases spanning the gap. CDR3 sequence reads: CASSSSGTYEQYF. DNA of the CDR3: TGTGCCAGCAGTTCTTCCGGGACCTACGAGCAGTACTTC.

In nucleotides, the CDR3 is TGTGCCAGCAGCGTAGAAGGCGAGAGGAGCTCCTACAATGAGCAGTTCTTC. Protein: CASSVEGERSSYNEQFF. The chain recombines TRBV9 with TRBJ2-1; no clear D gene. V was clipped by 0 bases and J by 0 bases, with 13 bases between them. CDR3 length: 17 amino acids. Germline V lookup: CDR1 SGDLS, CDR2 YYNGEE.

The V and J genes are TRBV6-6 and TRBJ2-1; D is unclear. The germline V gene has CDR1 MNHNY and CDR2 SVGAGI (reference sequence). This CDR3 comprises 10 residues. The ends were cut back, 8 bases at V and 5 bases at J, with 4 bases in the middle. CDR3: CASGDNEQFF. The CDR3, as DNA: TGTGCCAGCGGGGACAATGAGCAGTTCTTC.

The chain employs TRBV4-1 and TRBJ2-2, with 10 bases lining up with TRBD2. Germline V gene sequence: CDR1 MGHRA, CDR2 YSYEKL. The CDR3 consists of 17 residues. V dropped 8 bases and J dropped 3; count of bases not matched to a gene: 12. CDR3 amino acids: CASCTGSGGADTGELFF. CDR3 nucleotides: TGCGCCAGCTGCACAGGGAGCGGGGGGGCCGACACCGGGGAGCTGTTTTTT.

J is TRBJ1-1 and V is TRBV7-2, with D perhaps matching TRBD1 (6 bases). V was cut by 6 bases and J by 3 bases, with 20 bases left in between. Germline V gene sequence: CDR1 SGHTA, CDR2 FQGNSA. There are 16 residues in the CDR3. The CDR3 is CASRRRDTNRDTEAFF. The CDR3 coding sequence is TGTGCCAGCAGACGCCGGGACACCAATCGGGACACTGAAGCTTTCTTT.

J is TRBJ1-1 and V is TRBV28; the D gene is possibly TRBD1 (6 bases). With 6 bases removed from V and 7 bases from J, the gap between germline ends came to 15 bases. The CDR3 spans 13 residues. CDR1 is MDHEN, CDR2 SYDVKM, per germline. Here the CDR3 reads CASSATLGGEAFF. CDR3 coding DNA: TGTGCCAGCAGCGCGACGCTAGGGGGTGAAGCTTTCTTT.

The V gene is TRBV9, the J gene TRBJ2-2; TRBD2 agrees at 9 bases. CDR1 and CDR2 from the germline V gene are SGDLS and YYNGEE. Trimming took 3 bases from V and 1 from J; bases not matched to a gene: 13. CDR3 length equals 19 residues. The CDR3 DNA reads as TGTGCCAGCAGCGACCCTACGGGGAGCGGGGGGTTGAACACCGGGGAGCTGTTTTTT. Encoded protein: CASSDPTGSGGLNTGELFF. Supplemented by reference TRBV9 and TRBJ2-2, the full variable domain reads DSGVTQTPKHLITATGQRVTLRCSPRSGDLSVYWYQQSLDQGLQFLIQYYNGEERAKGNILERFSAQQFPDLHSELNLSSLELGDSALYFCASSDPTGSGGLNTGELFFGEGSRLTVL.

This clonotype has only a few counts. The chain employs TRBV12-3 or TRBV12-4 and TRBJ2-3, with a weak D call TRBD2 (6 bases). This CDR3 contains 14 residues. V was cut by 5 bases and J by 0 bases, with 9 bases left in between. The CDR3 DNA sequence: TGTGCCAGCAGTGGGACTGCTAGCACAGATACGCAGTATTTT. Translated: CASSGTASTDTQYF.

The chain combines TRBV5-6 with TRBJ2-7, with TRBD2 matching over 15 bases. Per germline, CDR1 SGHDT and CDR2 YYEEEE. Germline trimming cut 6 bases from V and 3 bases from J; bases unmatched to any gene: 7. The CDR3 runs 16 residues. The CDR3 is CASTLAGLAGGYEQYF. The CDR3 DNA follows: TGTGCCAGCACTCTCGCGGGACTAGCGGGGGGCTACGAGCAGTACTTC. Full variable domain (outside the CDR3, taken from reference TRBV5-6 and TRBJ2-7): DAGVTQSPTHLIKTRGQQVTLRCSPKSGHDTVSWYQQALGQGPQFIFQYYEEEERQRGNFPDRFSGHQFPNYSSELNVNALLLGDSALYLCASTLAGLAGGYEQYFGPGTRLTVT.

The chain uses TRBV7-9 and TRBJ1-1; weak D call: TRBD1 (6 bases). Germline V gene sequence: CDR1 SEHNR, CDR2 FQNEAQ (reference sequence). Trimming removed 5 bases from V and 5 bases from J, with 18 bases in between. The CDR3 totals 15 residues. CDR3 nucleotide sequence: TGTGCCAGCAGCCCACCAGGGGCAGTCGTTACTGAAGCTTTCTTT. It specifies CASSPPGAVVTEAFF.

This clonotype occurred a few times. V usage is TRBV5-6 and J usage is TRBJ2-3; 8 positions match TRBD1. The CDR3 consists of 16 residues. Germline V CDR1 and CDR2: SGHDT, YYEEEE. V trimming: 0 bases; J trimming: 4 bases; junction bases outside the gene matches: 7. The DNA for the CDR3 is TGTGCCAGCAGCTTGGAGGGGACAGGTTGGGCAGATACGCAGTATTTT. It translates to CASSLEGTGWADTQYF.

The V gene is TRBV29-1, the J gene TRBJ1-1; a possible D gene is TRBD1 (6 bases). CDR1 and CDR2 from the germline V gene are SQVTM and ANQGSEA. Trimming pared 8 bases from V and 8 bases from J, leaving 15 bases between. This CDR3 region has 11 residues. In DNA form, the CDR3 reads TGCAGCTCTGAAAGGGGGACAGAAGCTTTCTTT. Translation: CSSERGTEAFF.

This chain joins TRBV27 and TRBJ2-1; maybe TRBD2 (6 bases). Germline V lookup: CDR1 MNHEY, CDR2 SMNVEV (reference sequence). The CDR3 has 15 residues. The germline V and J ends were trimmed by 6 bases and 0 bases, with 12 bases remaining between them. In DNA, the CDR3 is TGTGCCAGCAGCCTTGCGGGAAGCTCCTACAATGAGCAGTTCTTC. This encodes CASSLAGSSYNEQFF.

This sequence joins TRBV28 and TRBJ1-5; TRBD1 matches at 7 bases. This CDR3 spans 14 amino acids. J lost 0 bases, V lost 6 bases, and 2 bases had no gene match. Germline assignment: CDR1 MDHEN and CDR2 SYDVKM. Here the CDR3 DNA reads TGTGCCAGCAGGACAGGGTTTAGCAATCAGCCCCAGCATTTT. Translating gives CASRTGFSNQPQHF.

In this sample, this clonotype turned up many times. This sequence joins TRBV18 and TRBJ1-1, with 8 bases aligning to TRBD1. The CDR3 totals 16 residues. The ends lost 6 bases at V and 0 bases at J; junction bases unmatched: 9. CDR1 and CDR2 (germline): KGHSH, LQKENI. Here the CDR3 DNA reads TGTGCCAGCTCGCTTCCAGGGGGCCCCATGAACACTGAAGCTTTCTTT. This gives the protein CASSLPGGPMNTEAFF.

This clonotype has a handful of counts. This chain uses TRBV19 with TRBJ2-1; 10 positions agree with TRBD1. Germline trimming cut 5 bases from V and 6 bases from J; bases unmatched to any gene: 10. CDR3 length: 16 amino acids. CDR1 is LNHDA, CDR2 SQIVND, per germline (reference sequence). The CDR3 bases are TGTGCCAGTAGTCCATACGCCGGGACAGGGGTCAATGAGCAGTTCTTC. This sequence encodes CASSPYAGTGVNEQFF.